This TCR beta chain emerged from a study of shared clonotypes between healthy human individuals. Notes on the study in general: For naive CD4 cells, 4.5% to 6.5% of clonotypes were shared across a handful of donors.

In regard to this clone: No antigen is known for it.

The V end was cut by 5 bases, the J end by 1 base, with 17 bases between. CDR1 and CDR2 (germline): SGHVS, FNYEAQ. The CDR3 has 16 residues. The table came from immunoSEQ multiplex PCR; TCRdb's copy has only in-frame clones and leaves some out. Seen here are some 2,000,000 clones, roughly 95% observed once, and the top ten hold roughly 1.1%. CD8 cells regarded as naive lacked CD45RO, were positively chosen for CCR7, and omitted terminally differentiated effector memory CD45RA+ cells. This sequence joins TRBV7-6 and TRBJ2-5, with D possibly matching TRBD2 (5 bases). The source of this sequence is a man aged 18-30 years in good health. Sequencing was done on a sample of naive CD8+ T cells sorted from blood. The CDR3 region has the DNA TGTGCCAGCAGCCCCTACCGTGGGGAGCTCCAAGAGACCCAGTACTTC. This translates into CASSPYRGELQETQYF.